The source of this T cell receptor beta chain is a study of blood T cell repertoires in COVID-19. The overall study: T cells, B-cell-depleted T cells, or PBMCs supplied cDNA or gDNA.

CDR1 and CDR2 (germline): MNHEY, SVGEGT. There are 17 residues in the CDR3. The V gene end was trimmed by 2 bases and the J gene end by 2 bases; junction bases not matched to a gene: 9. Study processing details: Reference gene primer amplification gave estimated nucleated cell counts. Data came from immunoSEQ multiplex PCR; TCRdb stores just in-frame clones and leaves some out. The V and J calls and clone size come from that table; D and trimming were worked out from the DNA. The sample includes some 97,000 clones, roughly 92% of them seen just once. V is TRBV6-2 or TRBV6-3 and J is TRBJ1-1; the match to TRBD1 covers 9 bases. Material for sequencing was peripheral blood. The sequence came from a man between 65 and 85 years old with acute or convalescent COVID-19. The CDR3 loop reads CASSYPGTGPSNTEAFF. CDR3 DNA: TGTGCCAGCAGTTACCCCGGGACAGGGCCTTCCAACACTGAAGCTTTCTTT.